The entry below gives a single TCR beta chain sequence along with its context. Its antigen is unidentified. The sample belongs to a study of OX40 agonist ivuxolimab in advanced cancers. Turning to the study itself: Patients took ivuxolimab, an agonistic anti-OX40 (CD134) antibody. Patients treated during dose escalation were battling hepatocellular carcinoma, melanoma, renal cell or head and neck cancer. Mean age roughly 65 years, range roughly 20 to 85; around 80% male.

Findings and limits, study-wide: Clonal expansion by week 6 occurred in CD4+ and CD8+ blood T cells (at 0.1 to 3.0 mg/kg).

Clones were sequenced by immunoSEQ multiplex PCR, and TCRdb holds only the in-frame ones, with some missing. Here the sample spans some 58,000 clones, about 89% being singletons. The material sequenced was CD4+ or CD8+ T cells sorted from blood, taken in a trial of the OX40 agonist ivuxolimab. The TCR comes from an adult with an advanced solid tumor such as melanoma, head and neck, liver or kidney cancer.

This CDR3 is CASSPNGDYNSPLHF. The DNA of the CDR3 is TGTGCCAGCTCACCCAACGGGGACTATAATTCACCCCTCCACTTT. The chain is built from TRBV18 and TRBJ1-6, with D unresolved. Germline V gene lookup returns CDR1 KGHSH and CDR2 LQKENI. There are 15 residues in the CDR3. V lost 3 bases to trimming and J lost 3 bases, with 9 bases between them.